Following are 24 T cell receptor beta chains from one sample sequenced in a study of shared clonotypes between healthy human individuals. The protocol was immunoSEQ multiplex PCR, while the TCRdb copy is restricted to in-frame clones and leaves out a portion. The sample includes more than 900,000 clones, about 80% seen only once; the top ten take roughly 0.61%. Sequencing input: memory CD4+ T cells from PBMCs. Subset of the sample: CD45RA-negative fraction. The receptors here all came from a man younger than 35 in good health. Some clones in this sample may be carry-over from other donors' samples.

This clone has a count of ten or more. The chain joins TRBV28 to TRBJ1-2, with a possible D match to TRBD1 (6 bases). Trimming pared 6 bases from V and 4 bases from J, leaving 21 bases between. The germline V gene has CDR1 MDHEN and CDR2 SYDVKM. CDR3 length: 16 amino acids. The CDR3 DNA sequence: TGTGCCAGCAGAGGGGGTAGCGAAGGGGACACCTATGGCTACACCTTC. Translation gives CASRGGSEGDTYGYTF.

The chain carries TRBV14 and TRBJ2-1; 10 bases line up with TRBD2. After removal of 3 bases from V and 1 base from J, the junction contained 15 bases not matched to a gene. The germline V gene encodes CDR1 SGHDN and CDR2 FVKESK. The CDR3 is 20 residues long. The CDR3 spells CASSQSWTSGFTPSYNEQFF. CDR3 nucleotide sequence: TGTGCCAGCAGCCAGTCATGGACTAGCGGTTTCACCCCATCCTACAATGAGCAGTTCTTC.

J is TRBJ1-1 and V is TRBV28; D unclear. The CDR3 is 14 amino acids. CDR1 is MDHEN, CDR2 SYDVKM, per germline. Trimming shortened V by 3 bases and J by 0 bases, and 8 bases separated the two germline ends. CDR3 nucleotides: TGTGCCAGCAGTTTGCGGCTTTTGAACACTGAAGCTTTCTTT. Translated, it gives CASSLRLLNTEAFF.

CDR3 sequence reads: CASELGVRETQYF. DNA of the CDR3: TGTGCCAGCGAACTAGGAGTGAGAGAGACCCAGTACTTC. The chain is built from TRBV6-1 and TRBJ2-5; D is possibly TRBD2 (5 bases). Germline V CDR1 and CDR2: MNHNS, SASEGT. The CDR3 totals 13 residues. The V end lost 8 bases, the J end lost 4 bases, and 14 bases lay between the germline ends.

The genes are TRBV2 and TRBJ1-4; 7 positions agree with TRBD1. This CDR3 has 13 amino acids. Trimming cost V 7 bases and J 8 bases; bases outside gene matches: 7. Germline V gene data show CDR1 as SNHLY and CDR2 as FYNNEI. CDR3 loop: CASTRRDREKLFF. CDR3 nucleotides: TGTGCCAGCACCCGAAGGGACAGAGAAAAACTGTTTTTT.

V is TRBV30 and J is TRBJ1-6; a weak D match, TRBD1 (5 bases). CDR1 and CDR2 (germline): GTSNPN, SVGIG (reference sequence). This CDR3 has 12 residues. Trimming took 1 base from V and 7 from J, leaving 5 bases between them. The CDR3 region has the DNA TGTGCCTGGAGTGAGGGGAATTCACCCCTCCACTTT. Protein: CAWSEGNSPLHF. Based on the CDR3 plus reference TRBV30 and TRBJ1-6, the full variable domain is SQTIHQWPATLVQPVGSPLSLECTVEGTSNPNLYWYRQAAGRGLQLLFYSVGIGQISSEVPQNLSASRPQDRQFILSSKKLLLSDSGFYLCAWSEGNSPLHFGNGTRLTVT.

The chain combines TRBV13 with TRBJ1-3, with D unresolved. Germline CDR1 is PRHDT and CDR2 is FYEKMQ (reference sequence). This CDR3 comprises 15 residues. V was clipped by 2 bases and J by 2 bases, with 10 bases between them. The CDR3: CASSLLRRTGNTIYF. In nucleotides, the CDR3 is TGTGCCAGCAGCTTATTAAGACGTACTGGAAACACCATATATTTT.

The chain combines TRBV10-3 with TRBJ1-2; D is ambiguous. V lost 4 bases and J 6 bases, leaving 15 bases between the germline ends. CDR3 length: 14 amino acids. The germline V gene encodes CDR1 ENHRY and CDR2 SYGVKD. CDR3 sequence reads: CAISADGSSNGYTF. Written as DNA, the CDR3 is TGTGCCATCAGTGCGGACGGATCCTCCAATGGCTACACCTTC.

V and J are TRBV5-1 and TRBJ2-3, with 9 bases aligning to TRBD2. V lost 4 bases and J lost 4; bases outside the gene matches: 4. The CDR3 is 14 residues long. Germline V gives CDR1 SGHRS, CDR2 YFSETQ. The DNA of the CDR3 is TGCGCCAGCAGCGAATTAGCGGGAGCAGATACGCAGTATTTT. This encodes CASSELAGADTQYF. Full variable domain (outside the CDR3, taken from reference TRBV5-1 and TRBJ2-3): KAGVTQTPRYLIKTRGQQVTLSCSPISGHRSVSWYQQTPGQGLQFLFEYFSETQRNKGNFPGRFSGRQFSNSRSEMNVSTLELGDSALYLCASSELAGADTQYFGPGTRLTVL.

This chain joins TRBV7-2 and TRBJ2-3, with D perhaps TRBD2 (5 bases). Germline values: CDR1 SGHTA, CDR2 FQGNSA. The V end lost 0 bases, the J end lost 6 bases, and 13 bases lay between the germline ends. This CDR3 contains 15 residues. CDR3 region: CASSLARGEVDTQYF. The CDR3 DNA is TGTGCCAGCAGCTTAGCTCGGGGTGAGGTGGATACGCAGTATTTT. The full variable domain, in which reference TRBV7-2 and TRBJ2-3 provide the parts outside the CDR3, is GAGVSQSPSNKVTEKGKDVELRCDPISGHTALYWYRQSLGQGLEFLIYFQGNSAPDKSGLPSDRFSAERTGGSVSTLTIQRTQQEDSAVYLCASSLARGEVDTQYFGPGTRLTVL.

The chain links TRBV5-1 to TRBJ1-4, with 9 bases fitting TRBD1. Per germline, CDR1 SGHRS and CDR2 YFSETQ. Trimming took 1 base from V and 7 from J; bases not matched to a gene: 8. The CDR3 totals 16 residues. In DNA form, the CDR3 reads TGCGCCAGCAGCTTGTCCCGACAGGACAGGGGTGAAAAACTGTTTTTT. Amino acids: CASSLSRQDRGEKLFF.

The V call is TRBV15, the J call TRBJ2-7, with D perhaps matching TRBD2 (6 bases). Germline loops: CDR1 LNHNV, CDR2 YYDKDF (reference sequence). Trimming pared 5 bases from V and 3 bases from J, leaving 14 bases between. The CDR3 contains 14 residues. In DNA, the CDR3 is TGTGCCACCAGCGCGGGCGGGACCAACTACGAGCAGTACTTC. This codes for CATSAGGTNYEQYF.

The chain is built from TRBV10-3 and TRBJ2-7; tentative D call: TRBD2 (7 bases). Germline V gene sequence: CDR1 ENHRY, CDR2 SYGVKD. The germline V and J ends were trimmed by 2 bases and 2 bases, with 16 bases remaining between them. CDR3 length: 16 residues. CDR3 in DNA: TGTGCCATCAGTGAGGGGGGGGCGGCTGACGCCTACGAGCAGTACTTC. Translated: CAISEGGAADAYEQYF.

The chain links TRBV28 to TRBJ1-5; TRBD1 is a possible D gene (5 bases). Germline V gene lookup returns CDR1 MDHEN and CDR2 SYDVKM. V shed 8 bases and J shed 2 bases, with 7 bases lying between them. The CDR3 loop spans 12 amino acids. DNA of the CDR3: TGTGCCAGCGCGGGGGGCAATCAGCCCCAGCATTTT. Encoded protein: CASAGGNQPQHF.

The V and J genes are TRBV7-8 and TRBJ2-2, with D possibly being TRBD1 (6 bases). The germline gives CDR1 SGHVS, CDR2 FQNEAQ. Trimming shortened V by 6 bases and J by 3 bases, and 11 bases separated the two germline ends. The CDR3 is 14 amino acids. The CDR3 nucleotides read TGTGCCAGCAGGAGGGGACAACACACCGGGGAGCTGTTTTTT. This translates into CASRRGQHTGELFF.

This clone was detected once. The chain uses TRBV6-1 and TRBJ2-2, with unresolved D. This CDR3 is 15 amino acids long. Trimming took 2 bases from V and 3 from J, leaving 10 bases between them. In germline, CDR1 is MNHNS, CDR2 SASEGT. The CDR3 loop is CASSESALYTGELFF. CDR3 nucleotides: TGTGCCAGCAGTGAAAGTGCTCTTTACACCGGGGAGCTGTTTTTT.

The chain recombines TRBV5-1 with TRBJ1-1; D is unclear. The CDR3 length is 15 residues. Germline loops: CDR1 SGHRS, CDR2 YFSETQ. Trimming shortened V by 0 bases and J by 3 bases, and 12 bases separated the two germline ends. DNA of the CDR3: TGCGCCAGCAGCTTGGGGACCAATGTGGACACTGAAGCTTTCTTT. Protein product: CASSLGTNVDTEAFF.

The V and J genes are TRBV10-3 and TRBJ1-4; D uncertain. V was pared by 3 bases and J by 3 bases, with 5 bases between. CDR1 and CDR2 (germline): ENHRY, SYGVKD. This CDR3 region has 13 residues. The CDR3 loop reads CAISDGPNEKLFF. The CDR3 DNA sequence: TGTGCCATCAGTGATGGGCCTAATGAAAAACTGTTTTTT.

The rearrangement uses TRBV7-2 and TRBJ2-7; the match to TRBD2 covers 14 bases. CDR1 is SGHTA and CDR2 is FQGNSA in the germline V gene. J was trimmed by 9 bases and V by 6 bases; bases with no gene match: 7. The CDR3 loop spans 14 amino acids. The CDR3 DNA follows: TGTGCCAGCAGTCAGACTAGCGGGAGGGCCTGGCAGTACTTC. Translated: CASSQTSGRAWQYF.

CDR3 in amino acids: CASSEAWGNQPQHF. For the CDR3, the DNA is TGTGCCAGCAGTGAAGCGTGGGGGAATCAGCCCCAGCATTTT. The chain recombines TRBV6-1 with TRBJ1-5, with D perhaps TRBD1 (5 bases). The CDR3 is 14 amino acids. Germline CDR1 and CDR2: MNHNS and SASEGT. The V end lost 0 bases, the J end lost 4 bases, and 7 bases lay between the germline ends.

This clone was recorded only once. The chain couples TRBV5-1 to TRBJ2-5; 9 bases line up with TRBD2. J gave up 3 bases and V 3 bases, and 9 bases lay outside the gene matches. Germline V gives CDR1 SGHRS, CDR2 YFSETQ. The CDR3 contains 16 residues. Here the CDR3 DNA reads TGCGCCAGCAGCTACGGGGCTAGCGGGGCGAAAGAGACCCAGTACTTC. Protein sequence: CASSYGASGAKETQYF.

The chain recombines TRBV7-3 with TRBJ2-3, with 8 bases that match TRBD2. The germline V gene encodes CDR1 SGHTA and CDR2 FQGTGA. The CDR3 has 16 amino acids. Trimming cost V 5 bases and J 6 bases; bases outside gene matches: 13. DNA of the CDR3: TGTGCCAGCAGCCCAAAGCCTAGGACTAGCAGTGATACGCAGTATTTT. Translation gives CASSPKPRTSSDTQYF.

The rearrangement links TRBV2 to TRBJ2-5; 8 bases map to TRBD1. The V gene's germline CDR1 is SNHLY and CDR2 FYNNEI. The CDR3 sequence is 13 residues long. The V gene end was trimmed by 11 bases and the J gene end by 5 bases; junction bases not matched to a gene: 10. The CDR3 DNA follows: TGTGCCGGGTCCGGACAGGGCCGGGAGACCCAGTACTTC. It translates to CAGSGQGRETQYF. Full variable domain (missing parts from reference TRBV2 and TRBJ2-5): EPEVTQTPSHQVTQMGQEVILRCVPISNHLYFYWYRQILGQKVEFLVSFYNNEISEKSEIFDDQFSVERPDGSNFTLKIRSTKLEDSAMYFCAGSGQGRETQYFGPGTRLLVL.

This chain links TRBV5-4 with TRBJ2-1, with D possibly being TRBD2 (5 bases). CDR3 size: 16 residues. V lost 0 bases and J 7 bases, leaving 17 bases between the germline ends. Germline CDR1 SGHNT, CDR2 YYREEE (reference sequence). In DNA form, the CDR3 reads TGTGCCAGCAGCTTGGGTGGGAGCCGGTCGGGGAATGAGCAGTTCTTC. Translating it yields CASSLGGSRSGNEQFF.